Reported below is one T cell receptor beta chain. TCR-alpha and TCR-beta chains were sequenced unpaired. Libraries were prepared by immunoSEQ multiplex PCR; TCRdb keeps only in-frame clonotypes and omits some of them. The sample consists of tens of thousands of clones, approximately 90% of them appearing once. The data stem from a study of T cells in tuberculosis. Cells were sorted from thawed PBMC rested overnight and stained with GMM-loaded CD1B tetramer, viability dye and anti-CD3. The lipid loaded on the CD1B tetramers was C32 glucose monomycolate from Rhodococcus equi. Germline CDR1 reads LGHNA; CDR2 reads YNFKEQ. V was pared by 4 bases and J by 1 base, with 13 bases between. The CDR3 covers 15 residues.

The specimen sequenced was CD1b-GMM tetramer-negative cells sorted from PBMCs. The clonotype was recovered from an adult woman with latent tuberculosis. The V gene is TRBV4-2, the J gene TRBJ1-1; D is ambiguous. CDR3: CASSRGSFANTEAFF. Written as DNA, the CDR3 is TGTGCCAGCAGCCGCGGATCTTTTGCGAACACTGAAGCTTTCTTT.